These T cell receptor beta chains were read from a single sample in a study of shared clonotypes between healthy human individuals. The method was immunoSEQ multiplex PCR; TCRdb's version includes in-frame clones alone and lacks a portion of them. The sample records 1,400,000 or so clones, 98% being singletons. Sequences were obtained from naive CD4+ T cells sorted from blood. The receptors originated from a man aged 30 to 45 in good health. Each CDR3 is given with its conserved first and last residue.

v_call cdr3_aa
TRBV28 CASKAGGPYNEQFF
TRBV28 CASSLSKLAMETQYF
TRBV6-5 CASSWTSAGPTDTQYF
TRBV5-1 CASSPIGQDYEQYF
TRBV7-2 CASSLAIREPYNEQFF
TRBV18 CASSPWVSSGRIYEQYF
TRBV6-1 CATGFLAGEQYF
TRBV27 CASRLQGAHEQYF
TRBV4-3 CASSHRLGLAGVSGELFF
TRBV2 CASSVIGTGELFF
TRBV18 CASSLPVSEQYF
TRBV27 CASSLRFNSNQPQHF
TRBV20-1 CSGQGGYEQYF
TRBV7-2 CASSPVRAGAQYF
TRBV5-1 CASSLGTDYNEQFF
TRBV5-4 CASSLQGPSYEQYF
TRBV9 CASSVERDVSYNEQFF
TRBV6-1 CASSEAPLIGYSSYEQYF
TRBV6-5 CASSYSLGRTYNEQFF
TRBV5-1 CASSTMTGLGQETQYF
TRBV7-2 CASSFYRPPYEQYF
TRBV9 CASSVAGTSSNEQFF
TRBV10-2 CASSYHPGAGTEAFF
TRBV28 CASSLIGGGEKLFF
TRBV5-4 CASSVGQGSEKLFF
TRBV7-9 CASSPIAAYQETQYF
TRBV6-1 CAGDREGGGEQYF
TRBV30 CAWSPPTPSSYEQYF
TRBV18 CASSPTRVTDTQYF
TRBV29-1 CSVAGQLRYGYTF
TRBV28 CASRQVYNEQFF
TRBV6-1 CASSEAAGLTNTEAFF
TRBV5-6 CASNRGASGNTIYF
TRBV5-1 CASSLDPNGHTGELFF
TRBV6-1 CASSEVLGLTEQYF
TRBV12-5 CASGLTRIGRTGTGELFF
TRBV11-3 CASSLDAATGGEQYF
TRBV30 CAWSRLAGVYEQYF
TRBV27 CASSKVKGSYNEQFF
TRBV11-2 CASSPTPYEQYF
TRBV14 CASTSTLTGGRNEQFF
TRBV18 CASSPAGTGSYEQYF
TRBV7-9 CASSLAPGLAGDNEQFF
TRBV7-2 CASSTYRGGYEQFF
TRBV2 CASTTLAGGTGELFF
TRBV7-2 CASSAVGGNYGYTF
TRBV7-7 CASSATSGSYEQYF
TRBV6-1 CASSVRQGARETQYF
TRBV9 CASSVGLAGAPGNEQFF
TRBV5-1 CASSLFRGSNTGELFF
TRBV9 CASSVAVGCADTEAFF
TRBV20-1 CSARENDGYTF
TRBV6-1 CASSEVRVAYEQYF
TRBV5-1 CASSPGGAQETQYF
TRBV7-3 CASSLRGYEQYF
TRBV15 CATSTGWGLAGQYEQYF
TRBV10-1 CASTGTSEYEQYF